In this sample, the clone carrying this T cell receptor beta chain turned up a few times. Antigen: not known. This sample was included in a study of T cell repertoires in cytomegalovirus infection. Looking at the study overall: Based on public TCR beta signatures, there were indications of CMV infection and of a matching HLA type. Study-wide points: CMV-specific TCR beta clonotypes restricted by HLA-C were the ones dominating the ex vivo response.

The V end lost 7 bases, the J end lost 0 bases, and 13 bases lay between the germline ends. CDR1 is MNHEY, CDR2 SVGEGT, per germline. The CDR3 contains 16 residues. In TCRdb, the reads were re-called with MiXCR into one record per CDR3 protein. The sample has a few hundred thousand distinct CDR3 sequences, about 39% seen once. The source was cultured PBMCs, collected from culture after CMV antigen stimulation. The sequence derives from a human donor in good health (CMV status not recorded). Some clones in this sample may be carry-over from other donors' samples. The rearrangement links TRBV6-2 or TRBV6-3 to TRBJ2-6; the D is unclear. The CDR3 DNA sequence: TGTGCCAGCACCACCTTCTGGGGCTCTGGGGCCAACGTCCTGACTTTC. Protein product: CASTTFWGSGANVLTF.